This passage covers 8 T cell receptor beta chains from one sample sequenced in a study of blood T cell repertoires in COVID-19. Data came from immunoSEQ multiplex PCR; TCRdb stores just in-frame clones and leaves some out. The table records 150,000 to 190,000 clones, around 80% of them present only once. The sequenced sample was peripheral blood. The receptors here all came from a woman in her forties or fifties with acute or convalescent COVID-19.

The chain couples TRBV3-1 (or the pseudogene TRBV3-2) to TRBJ1-1; D gene uncertain. The CDR3 consists of 13 residues. The germline V gene encodes CDR1 LGHDT and CDR2 YNNKEL (reference sequence). Trimming left V 1 base short and J 6 bases short, with 9 bases between. The chain's CDR3 is CASSQVSGAEAFF. The CDR3, as DNA: TGTGCCAGCAGCCAAGTGTCGGGAGCTGAAGCTTTCTTT.

The chain combines TRBV5-5 with TRBJ2-5, with a possible D match to TRBD1 (5 bases). The CDR3 runs 17 residues. The germline V gene encodes CDR1 SGHKS and CDR2 YYEKEE (reference sequence). V shed 2 bases and J shed 1 base, with 18 bases lying between them. DNA of the CDR3: TGTGCCAGCAGCTTTGGCGCGGTGGGGCAGAGCCAAGAGACCCAGTACTTC. It yields the protein CASSFGAVGQSQETQYF.

The chain has TRBV5-1 and TRBJ2-7, with 7 positions matching TRBD1. The CDR3 sequence is 15 residues long. The germline gives CDR1 SGHRS, CDR2 YFSETQ. V was clipped by 4 bases and J by 0 bases; unmatched bases: 7. The CDR3 coding sequence is TGCGCCAGCAGCGAGGACAGGCCTCCCTCCTACGAGCAGTACTTC. Translation: CASSEDRPPSYEQYF.

This clone came up once. The rearrangement joins TRBV21-1 to TRBJ1-3; the table's D call, TRBD1, has no DNA check behind it. TRBV21-1 is designated a pseudogene. CDR3 length: 16 amino acids. The CDR3 reads CASSKFRRQGSNTIYF. The CDR3 DNA reads as TGTGCCAGCAGCAAATTTAGGAGACAGGGGAGCAACACCATATATTTT.

The gene calls are TRBV1 and TRBJ2-7; TRBD2 is the table's D call and was not checked against the DNA. TRBV1 is flagged as a pseudogene. CDR3 length: 15 amino acids. The CDR3 DNA reads as TGCACCAGCACCCGCGGGGGGCCTTCGTCCTACGAGCAGTACTTC. The encoded protein is CTSTRGGPSSYEQYF.

The rearrangement joins TRBV7-2 to TRBJ1-2; 7 nucleotides match TRBD1. V dropped 0 bases and J dropped 8; count of bases not matched to a gene: 6. The CDR3 loop spans 14 amino acids. Germline V gene sequence: CDR1 SGHTA, CDR2 FQGNSA. CDR3 sequence reads: CASSLATGLGGYTF. The CDR3 DNA is TGTGCCAGCAGCTTAGCGACAGGGCTTGGGGGCTACACCTTC.

The V call is TRBV6-5, the J call TRBJ1-5; D perhaps matches TRBD1 (6 bases). V dropped 2 bases and J dropped 11 bases, with 13 bases sitting between them. The CDR3 extends over 13 amino acids. Germline V gene lookup returns CDR1 MNHEY and CDR2 SVGAGI. The CDR3 loop is CASSYALQGAQHF. CDR3 coding DNA: TGTGCCAGCAGTTACGCACTACAGGGAGCCCAGCATTTT.

The genes are TRBV12-3 or TRBV12-4 and TRBJ1-1; D gene ambiguous. V was pared by 6 bases and J by 0 bases, with 8 bases between. CDR3 length: 13 amino acids. The CDR3: CASRGQMNTEAFF. The CDR3 DNA is TGTGCCAGCAGGGGCCAAATGAACACTGAAGCTTTCTTT.